The T cell receptor beta chain described here comes from a study of blood T cell repertoires in COVID-19 (dated by TCRdb to 2019 to 2021). Notes on the research overall: Samples from collaborators originated in the United States, Italy and Spain and spanned both the acute and convalescent phases of COVID-19. The prospective study material was composed of cDNA or gDNA derived from T cells, B-cell-depleted T cells, or PBMCs. Deeply sampled blood TCRbeta repertoires from subjects exposed to, actively infected with, or recovered from COVID-19 were included in the dataset. The repertoires were made available in a free public database intended to serve as a resource for research on the immune response to SARS-CoV-2. The samples were drawn from two sources: the first 160 participants of the ongoing ImmuneRACE study, and 1,254 subjects contributed by 6 global collaborators. The sample metadata nearly always contained a de-identified subject ID, COVID-19 status, age in years and sex. Where HLA class I and class II types were available, the types were taken from metadata supplied by the sample provider, not from assay-based typing. Study-level results and caveats: The amount of clinical and demographic metadata varied by source and participant and was provided uncurated.

The immunoSEQ Assay, a bias-controlled multiplex PCR, was used to amplify TCRbeta CDR3 regions from genomic DNA. The authors' analysis ran thus. The number of nucleated cells in each sample was estimated by amplification of reference gene primers within the assay. To quantify the absolute abundance of each unique TCRbeta CDR3 rearrangement, sequence reads were collapsed and filtered. For each sample, productive Simpson clonality was calculated as the square root of Simpson's diversity index over productive rearrangements. In its TCRdb copy, this immuneACCESS table keeps in-frame sequences only and misses some clones. Where compared with another copy, unresolved V genes explain less than half of these, and the others have no known cause. V, J and clone size derive from that table, while D and trimming were established from the DNA sequence. The sample table contains about 140,000 clones; only one count was recorded for approximately 90% of them. The top ten constitute roughly 11% of the sample.

Trimming accounts for 1 base at V and 3 bases at J, while the number of junction bases matched to no gene is 2. CDR1 and CDR2, looked up from the germline V gene, are SGHTA and FQGTGA. Reading from cysteine to phenylalanine, the CDR3 counts 16 amino acids. The entry retains the CDR3 DNA only, 48 bases that are in frame from base 1. Collaborating institutions collected whole blood in K2EDTA tubes following their own protocols. For TCRbeta analysis, collaborators shipped samples as frozen whole blood, isolated PBMCs, or DNA extracted from either of those sample types. This clone was counted between two and nine times. Its antigen has not been determined. Within one base of it there is no much larger clone, and no base qualities were kept.

The sequence came from a woman aged 80 or older with acute or convalescent COVID-19. Input material: peripheral blood. The chain links TRBV7-3 with TRBJ2-2; the junction holds 10 bases that match TRBD2. The nucleotides are TGTGCCAGCAGCTTAATAGCGGGGGGTGACACCGGGGAGCTGTTTTTT. Its protein reads: CASSLIAGGDTGELFF.